The 30 T cell receptor beta chains below come from one sample, sequenced in a study of shared clonotypes between healthy human individuals. The data were produced by immunoSEQ multiplex PCR, yet TCRdb's version contains in-frame clones alone and is incomplete. The sample carries about 2.3 million clones, 80% to 95% recorded once. Sequencing used naive CD4+ T cells from PBMCs. Subset noted: CD45RA+ positively selected. Receptors originate from a man between 18 and 29 years old in good health. Some clones in this sample may be carry-over from other donors' samples.

The chain recombines TRBV19 with TRBJ1-1; D is unclear. This CDR3 contains 15 residues. Per the germline V gene, CDR1 is LNHDA and CDR2 is SQIVND (reference sequence). Trimming stripped 2 bases from V and 0 bases from J, with 10 bases between. The CDR3 nucleotides read TGTGCCAGTAGTATAAGATCCTCCATGAACACTGAAGCTTTCTTT. Amino acid sequence: CASSIRSSMNTEAFF.

In the case of this clone: Other DNA sequences of this sample code for an identical CDR3. The chain uses TRBV9 and TRBJ1-2; D not certain. The CDR3 is 12 amino acids. In germline, CDR1 is SGDLS, CDR2 YYNGEE. Trimming shortened V by 0 bases and J by 8 bases, and 8 bases separated the two germline ends. CDR3: CASSVGGWGYTF. The CDR3 DNA follows: TGTGCCAGCAGCGTAGGAGGGTGGGGCTACACCTTC.

The rearrangement uses TRBV4-1 and TRBJ1-5; D perhaps matches TRBD1 (5 bases). There are 16 residues in the CDR3. Germline V lookup: CDR1 MGHRA, CDR2 YSYEKL. Trimming removed 5 bases from V and 4 bases from J, with 18 bases in between. CDR3 DNA: TGCGCCAGCAGCTTAGGGACCCAGGGATCAAATCAGCCCCAGCATTTT. This translates into CASSLGTQGSNQPQHF.

A single count supports this clone. The chain is built from TRBV28 and TRBJ2-4; D possibly uses TRBD1 or TRBD2 (5 bases each). The length of the CDR3 is 12 residues. Germline lookup yields CDR1 MDHEN and CDR2 SYDVKM. The ends were cut back, 8 bases at V and 0 bases at J, with 5 bases in the middle. CDR3 residues: CASGTAKNIQYF. For the CDR3, the DNA is TGTGCCAGCGGGACAGCCAAAAACATTCAGTACTTC.

V is TRBV7-3 and J is TRBJ2-2; D call uncertain. V lost 1 base to trimming and J lost 3 bases, with 9 bases between them. The CDR3 length is 15 residues. CDR1 and CDR2 from the germline V gene are SGHTA and FQGTGA. The CDR3 here is CASSLMGHDTGELFF. CDR3 bases: TGTGCCAGCAGCTTAATGGGTCATGACACCGGGGAGCTGTTTTTT.

With respect to this clone: Other DNA sequences in this sample translate to the same CDR3. V and J are TRBV7-3 and TRBJ2-1, with D unresolved. There are 11 residues in the CDR3. CDR1 and CDR2 (germline): SGHTA, FQGTGA. Trimming took 5 bases from V and 6 from J, leaving 5 bases between them. The CDR3 DNA reads TGTGCCAGCAGCCCAGGCAATGAGCAGTTCTTC. Translating gives CASSPGNEQFF.

The chain has TRBV7-8 and TRBJ2-1; 7 bases are shared with TRBD2. The CDR3 extends over 16 amino acids. Per germline, CDR1 SGHVS and CDR2 FQNEAQ. Trimming took 1 base from V and 3 from J; bases not matched to a gene: 6. This CDR3 is CASSLGPSGHYNEQFF. The CDR3 coding sequence is TGTGCCAGCAGCTTAGGGCCTAGCGGCCACTACAATGAGCAGTTCTTC.

The chain employs TRBV5-4 and TRBJ2-1; 9 bases match TRBD1. V lost 5 bases and J lost 3; bases outside the gene matches: 6. CDR1 and CDR2 (germline): SGHNT, YYREEE (reference sequence). The CDR3 covers 15 residues. The CDR3 region has the DNA TGTGCCAGCAGTAGACAGGGGGGTATCTACAATGAGCAGTTCTTC. Its translation is CASSRQGGIYNEQFF.

The chain joins TRBV7-2 to TRBJ2-2; 9 nucleotides agree with TRBD2. Germline V gene sequence: CDR1 SGHTA, CDR2 FQGNSA. V gave up 5 bases and J gave up 6 bases; unmatched junction bases: 7. The CDR3 loop spans 15 amino acids. The CDR3 nucleotides are TGTGCCAGCAGCAAAGAGGTAGCGGGAGCCGGGGAGCTGTTTTTT. This codes for CASSKEVAGAGELFF.

This chain joins TRBV18 and TRBJ2-5, with 9 bases lining up with TRBD1. This CDR3 is built from 16 residues. Trimming took 3 bases from V and 1 from J; bases not matched to a gene: 6. Germline CDR1 is KGHSH and CDR2 is LQKENI. CDR3 sequence reads: CASSPQQGASQETQYF. In DNA form, the CDR3 reads TGTGCCAGCTCACCGCAACAGGGGGCTTCCCAAGAGACCCAGTACTTC.

The rearrangement links TRBV2 to TRBJ1-2, with TRBD1 matching over 8 bases. CDR3 size: 15 residues. The germline gives CDR1 SNHLY, CDR2 FYNNEI. The trim removed 5 bases at V and 5 bases at J, leaving 10 bases unmatched. The CDR3 protein is CASSLRRTGWYGYTF. CDR3 DNA: TGTGCCAGCAGTCTGCGCAGGACAGGGTGGTATGGCTACACCTTC.

The chain is built from TRBV19 and TRBJ2-7, with D unclear. Germline CDR1 and CDR2: LNHDA and SQIVND (reference sequence). The CDR3 runs to 15 residues. Deletions cut 1 base from V and 0 bases from J, with 10 bases between. The CDR3 nucleotides are TGTGCCAGTAGTATAGGGGCGGTGAGCTCCTACGAGCAGTACTTC. Its translation: CASSIGAVSSYEQYF.

Details on this clone: The identical CDR3 is also encoded by other nucleotide sequences in the sample. This chain uses TRBV7-2 with TRBJ2-5; the D call may be TRBD1 or TRBD2 (5 bases each). The germline gives CDR1 SGHTA, CDR2 FQGNSA. The V gene lost 5 bases and the J gene lost 5 bases, with 12 bases spanning the gap. This CDR3 has 13 amino acids. CDR3 DNA sequence: TGTGCCAGCAGCCGAGGGGCGCAGGAGACCCAGTACTTC. Translated, it gives CASSRGAQETQYF.

The chain is built from TRBV7-2 and TRBJ2-3; 9 bases line up with TRBD2. Germline trimming cut 7 bases from V and 2 bases from J; bases unmatched to any gene: 10. The CDR3 is made up of 16 amino acids. Germline assignment: CDR1 SGHTA and CDR2 FQGNSA. The CDR3 is CASILSGSPDTDTQYF. Here the CDR3 DNA reads TGTGCCAGCATCCTTAGCGGGAGCCCTGACACAGATACGCAGTATTTT. The full variable domain, its missing parts supplied by reference TRBV7-2 and TRBJ2-3, is GAGVSQSPSNKVTEKGKDVELRCDPISGHTALYWYRQSLGQGLEFLIYFQGNSAPDKSGLPSDRFSAERTGGSVSTLTIQRTQQEDSAVYLCASILSGSPDTDTQYFGPGTRLTVL.

V gene TRBV6-1 combines with J gene TRBJ2-5; no clear D gene. Trimming took 2 bases from V and 7 from J, leaving 8 bases between them. The CDR3 contains 12 residues. Germline V CDR1 and CDR2: MNHNS, SASEGT. The CDR3, as DNA: TGTGCCAGCAGTGAAAGGTGGCTGACCCAGTACTTC. It specifies CASSERWLTQYF.

CDR3 protein: CASSLERWRTNTGELFF. CDR3 coding DNA: TGTGCCAGCAGCTTAGAGCGATGGAGAACGAACACCGGGGAGCTGTTTTTT. V usage is TRBV7-9 and J usage is TRBJ2-2; D is undetermined. V dropped 1 base and J dropped 0 bases, with 12 bases sitting between them. Per germline, CDR1 SEHNR and CDR2 FQNEAQ (reference sequence). This CDR3 contains 17 residues.

J is TRBJ2-6 and V is TRBV19, with D perhaps matching TRBD1 (5 bases). The CDR3 runs to 15 residues. In germline, CDR1 is LNHDA, CDR2 SQIVND (reference sequence). With 5 bases removed from V and 2 bases from J, the gap between germline ends came to 10 bases. CDR3 sequence reads: CASSQGIAGANVLTF. CDR3 sequence (DNA): TGTGCCAGTAGTCAGGGAATTGCTGGGGCCAACGTCCTGACTTTC.

The chain employs TRBV6-1 and TRBJ1-5; 12 bases align to TRBD1. This CDR3 is 20 amino acids long. Germline V gives CDR1 MNHNS, CDR2 SASEGT. Trimming took 3 bases from V and 3 from J; bases not matched to a gene: 15. The DNA of the CDR3 is TGTGCCAGCAGTGAGAGAGTTGGGGACAGGGGGCGCGTGGACAATCAGCCCCAGCATTTT. This sequence encodes CASSERVGDRGRVDNQPQHF.

The chain uses TRBV7-3 and TRBJ2-1; 7 bases are a match to TRBD2. This CDR3 comprises 16 residues. The germline V gene encodes CDR1 SGHTA and CDR2 FQGTGA. After removal of 1 base from V and 3 bases from J, the junction contained 6 bases not matched to a gene. In DNA, the CDR3 is TGTGCCAGCAGCTTAAACAGCGGGAAGGGCTACAATGAGCAGTTCTTC. Amino acids: CASSLNSGKGYNEQFF. Full variable domain (outside the CDR3, taken from reference TRBV7-3 and TRBJ2-1): GAGVSQTPSNKVTEKGKYVELRCDPISGHTALYWYRQSLGQGPEFLIYFQGTGAADDSGLPNDRFFAVRPEGSVSTLKIQRTERGDSAVYLCASSLNSGKGYNEQFFGPGTRLTVL.

This rearrangement joins TRBV4-1 to TRBJ1-1, with D uncertain. CDR1 is MGHRA, CDR2 YSYEKL, per germline. This CDR3 is built from 16 residues. Trimming removed 2 bases at V and 2 bases at J, with 15 bases between. CDR3 DNA: TGCGCCAGCAGCCAAACTTTAGGGCGGATAAACACTGAAGCTTTCTTT. Protein: CASSQTLGRINTEAFF.

The chain carries TRBV29-1 and TRBJ1-5; maybe TRBD1 (5 bases). Trimming took 4 bases from V and 5 from J, leaving 12 bases between them. Germline lookup yields CDR1 SQVTM and CDR2 ANQGSEA. The CDR3 spans 13 residues. DNA of the CDR3: TGCAGCGTTGTGCCGGGGCGCGATCAGCCCCAGCATTTT. Protein sequence: CSVVPGRDQPQHF.

Here the CDR3 reads CASRLGTGGGYTF. In DNA form, the CDR3 reads TGTGCCAGCAGGCTCGGGACAGGGGGAGGCTACACCTTC. The V call is TRBV6-5, the J call TRBJ1-2; 11 nucleotides match TRBD1. CDR3 length: 13 residues. Germline V gives CDR1 MNHEY, CDR2 SVGAGI. V was clipped by 6 bases and J by 8 bases; unmatched bases: 5.

The chain recombines TRBV6-6 with TRBJ2-7; the D gene is possibly TRBD2 (6 bases). This CDR3 is 15 amino acids long. V dropped 1 base and J dropped 4 bases, with 14 bases sitting between them. CDR1 MNHNY and CDR2 SVGAGI come from the germline V gene (reference sequence). CDR3 amino acids: CASSYYGSGEYEQYF. Here the CDR3 DNA reads TGTGCCAGCAGTTACTATGGGTCGGGAGAGTACGAGCAGTACTTC.

For the CDR3, the DNA is TGCGCCAGCAGCCCCAGGACAGGGGGCATGGAAAATGAGCAGTTCTTC. It translates to CASSPRTGGMENEQFF. The V gene is TRBV5-1, the J gene TRBJ2-1, with 11 bases identical to TRBD1. This CDR3 comprises 16 residues. Germline values: CDR1 SGHRS, CDR2 YFSETQ. The junction had 10 bases not matched to a gene; V was cut back by 4 bases and J by 7 bases.

This clone was observed a few times. Other DNA sequences in this sample translate to the same CDR3. Here the CDR3 DNA reads TGTGCCAGCAGTTTACCCGGAAACACCATATATTTT. Its translation: CASSLPGNTIYF. The chain combines TRBV28 with TRBJ1-3; D is ambiguous. Germline V CDR1 and CDR2: MDHEN, SYDVKM. V was pared by 2 bases and J by 4 bases, with 3 bases between. This CDR3 has 12 amino acids.

The genes are TRBV6-5 and TRBJ1-1, with D possibly being TRBD1 (6 bases). The germline V and J ends were trimmed by 6 bases and 8 bases, with 19 bases remaining between them. Germline V gene lookup returns CDR1 MNHEY and CDR2 SVGAGI. This CDR3 spans 14 amino acids. DNA of the CDR3: TGTGCCAGCAGCCGGGGCACGACAGGCCCCGAAGCTTTCTTT. Translating gives CASSRGTTGPEAFF.

The chain couples TRBV7-3 to TRBJ2-3, with D possibly TRBD1 on 6 matching bases. The CDR3 is 14 residues long. V was cut by 2 bases and J by 4 bases, with 10 bases left in between. Germline CDR1 reads SGHTA; CDR2 reads FQGTGA. In DNA, the CDR3 is TGTGCCAGCAGCTTAGGGACAAATCCAGATACGCAGTATTTT. Its translation: CASSLGTNPDTQYF.

The chain links TRBV13 to TRBJ1-4; TRBD1 agrees at 9 bases. CDR3 length: 17 residues. The trim removed 2 bases at V and 5 bases at J, leaving 9 bases unmatched. Germline CDR1 and CDR2: PRHDT and FYEKMQ (reference sequence). In DNA, the CDR3 is TGTGCCAGCAGCTTAAGACCCGCCGGGACAGGGAATGAAAAACTGTTTTTT. Translated, it gives CASSLRPAGTGNEKLFF.

The chain carries TRBV5-1 and TRBJ2-5; D remains unclear. The CDR3 length is 19 residues. The V and J ends lost 4 bases and 5 bases respectively, with 30 bases between them. Germline CDR1 reads SGHRS; CDR2 reads YFSETQ. The CDR3 sequence: CASSTYRRGTGGPRETQYF. CDR3 in DNA: TGCGCCAGCAGCACCTACCGGAGAGGCACCGGCGGTCCACGGGAGACCCAGTACTTC.

The J gene is TRBJ1-1, the V gene TRBV9, with D perhaps TRBD1 (6 bases). V gave up 3 bases and J gave up 4 bases, with 10 bases separating them. Germline assignment: CDR1 SGDLS and CDR2 YYNGEE. CDR3 length: 13 residues. The CDR3 DNA reads as TGTGCCAGCAGCGCCTTAGGGGGCACTGAAGCTTTCTTT. It encodes CASSALGGTEAFF.